Listed below are T cell receptor beta chains from one sample, sequenced in a study of neurological immune-mediated disorders. MiXCR, run by TCRdb on the 5' RACE reads, gives a single entry per CDR3 protein. The table includes about 27,000 distinct CDR3 sequences, 2.5% detected once. Specimen: PBMCs. Source of these receptors: a woman in her forties or fifties with multiple sclerosis. CDR3s include the opening cysteine and the closing phenylalanine or tryptophan. The D gene is left open where the match is weak. The size field is filled for only some rows; it gives once, few, many or a size class.

CDR3 DNA: TGTGCCAGCTCACGTCCGGGGGACAATGAAAAACTGTTTTTT
CDR3 protein: CASSRPGDNEKLFF
V gene: TRBV9
CDR3 length: 14
D gene: NA
clone size: many
J gene: TRBJ1-4

CDR3 DNA: TGTGCCAGCAGTGGTTCAAGCGGGGGCCCCTCATGGACAGATACGCAGTATTTT
CDR3 protein: CASSGSSGGPSWTDTQYF
V gene: TRBV9
CDR3 length: 18
D gene: TRBD2
clone size: many
J gene: TRBJ2-3

CDR3 DNA: TGCAGCGTTATAGGTCAGGAGATAGGTTGGCCTCCGAACACTGAAGCTTTCTTT
CDR3 protein: CSVIGQEIGWPPNTEAFF
V gene: TRBV29-1
CDR3 length: 18
D gene: NA
clone size: many
J gene: TRBJ1-1

CDR3 DNA: TGCGCCAGCAGTGGCAACCAAGAGACCCAGTACTTC
CDR3 protein: CASSGNQETQYF
V gene: TRBV5-1
CDR3 length: 12
D gene: NA
clone size: many
J gene: TRBJ2-5

CDR3 DNA: TGTGCCACCAGCAGAGAGGCGGAGGGATCCAATGAGCAGTTCTTC
CDR3 protein: CATSREAEGSNEQFF
V gene: TRBV15
CDR3 length: 15
D gene: NA
clone size: few
J gene: TRBJ2-1

CDR3 DNA: TGCAGTGCTAGGGGGCTAGCGGGGGAGATTTCTAGCACAGATACGCAGTATTTT
CDR3 protein: CSARGLAGEISSTDTQYF
V gene: TRBV20-1
CDR3 length: 18
D gene: TRBD2
clone size: many
J gene: TRBJ2-3

CDR3 DNA: TGCGCCAGCAGCTTGGAGGAACGCACAGATACGCAGTATTTT
CDR3 protein: CASSLEERTDTQYF
V gene: TRBV5-1
CDR3 length: 14
D gene: NA
clone size: few
J gene: TRBJ2-3

CDR3 DNA: TGCGCCAGCAGCACCACTCCCACGGGGGCCGGCGTAGATACGCAGTATTTT
CDR3 protein: CASSTTPTGAGVDTQYF
V gene: TRBV5-1
CDR3 length: 17
D gene: NA
clone size: many
J gene: TRBJ2-3

CDR3 DNA: TGCAGTGCTAGAAACCCGACAGGGGACTCGTTAACCTACGAGCAGTACTTC
CDR3 protein: CSARNPTGDSLTYEQYF
V gene: TRBV20-1
CDR3 length: 17
D gene: TRBD1
clone size: many
J gene: TRBJ2-7

CDR3 DNA: TGTGCCAACACGATTGGTTGGGGGGGAGCTAACTATGGCTACACCTTC
CDR3 protein: CANTIGWGGANYGYTF
V gene: TRBV5-8
CDR3 length: 16
D gene: NA
clone size: many
J gene: TRBJ1-2

CDR3 DNA: TGTGCCAGCAGTCCGGACGAAGGCCTTTCCTACGAGCAGTACTTC
CDR3 protein: CASSPDEGLSYEQYF
V gene: TRBV7-9
CDR3 length: 15
D gene: NA
clone size: many
J gene: TRBJ2-7

CDR3 DNA: TGTGCCAGCAGCTCGGGGGGGCTTAGCACCGGGGAGCTGTTTTTT
CDR3 protein: CASSSGGLSTGELFF
V gene: TRBV9
CDR3 length: 15
D gene: TRBD2
clone size: many
J gene: TRBJ2-2

CDR3 DNA: TGCAGTGCTAGAGATTCCAGCGCCTGGGGAAACACCATATATTTT
CDR3 protein: CSARDSSAWGNTIYF
V gene: TRBV20-1
CDR3 length: 15
D gene: NA
clone size: many
J gene: TRBJ1-3

CDR3 DNA: TGTGCCAGCAGCTCCGGGTCCTTCGGTTCACCCCTCCACTTT
CDR3 protein: CASSSGSFGSPLHF
V gene: TRBV6-5
CDR3 length: 14
D gene: NA
clone size: many
J gene: TRBJ1-6

CDR3 DNA: TGTGCCAGCAGCCAAGAAGGGACTAGCGGGGGGCGCAATGAGCAGTTCTTC
CDR3 protein: CASSQEGTSGGRNEQFF
V gene: TRBV4-2
CDR3 length: 17
D gene: TRBD2
clone size: many
J gene: TRBJ2-1

CDR3 DNA: TGTGCCAGCAGCCCCGGACAGGGTGTTAACACCGGGGAGCTGTTTTTT
CDR3 protein: CASSPGQGVNTGELFF
V gene: TRBV6-5
CDR3 length: 16
D gene: TRBD1
clone size: many
J gene: TRBJ2-2

CDR3 DNA: TGCAGTGCTGTGCGACCGAGCTCTGGAAACACCATATATTTT
CDR3 protein: CSAVRPSSGNTIYF
V gene: TRBV20-1
CDR3 length: 14
D gene: NA
clone size: many
J gene: TRBJ1-3

CDR3 DNA: TGTGCCATCAGTGAGGCAATACAGGGTCCGTACGAGCAGTACTTC
CDR3 protein: CAISEAIQGPYEQYF
V gene: TRBV10-3
CDR3 length: 15
D gene: NA
clone size: many
J gene: TRBJ2-7

CDR3 DNA: TGTGCCACCAGTGATTTGCGGTCCGGGGGATACGAGCAGTACTTC
CDR3 protein: CATSDLRSGGYEQYF
V gene: TRBV24-1
CDR3 length: 15
D gene: NA
clone size: many
J gene: TRBJ2-7

CDR3 DNA: TGCGCCAGCAATCCGACAGGGACCATGAACACTGAAGCTTTCTTT
CDR3 protein: CASNPTGTMNTEAFF
V gene: TRBV5-1
CDR3 length: 15
D gene: TRBD1
clone size: medium-sized
J gene: TRBJ1-1

CDR3 DNA: TGTGCCAGCAGCCCTTGGCGGGTCAGCACAGATACGCAGTATTTT
CDR3 protein: CASSPWRVSTDTQYF
V gene: TRBV7-6
CDR3 length: 15
D gene: NA
clone size: many
J gene: TRBJ2-3

CDR3 DNA: TGCAGTGCTTCCGGGACAGGGGAGGATGGCTACACCTTC
CDR3 protein: CSASGTGEDGYTF
V gene: TRBV20-1
CDR3 length: 13
D gene: TRBD1
clone size: many
J gene: TRBJ1-2

CDR3 DNA: TGTGCCAGCAGGGGACAGGGGGTGAACACTGAAGCTTTCTTT
CDR3 protein: CASRGQGVNTEAFF
V gene: TRBV12-3/TRBV12-4
CDR3 length: 14
D gene: TRBD1
clone size: many
J gene: TRBJ1-1

CDR3 DNA: TGCGCCAGCAGCTTGGTCGCGGCAGGGTACAATGAGCAGTTCTTC
CDR3 protein: CASSLVAAGYNEQFF
V gene: TRBV5-1
CDR3 length: 15
D gene: NA
clone size: many
J gene: TRBJ2-1

CDR3 DNA: TGCAGCGTCGATAGTACGGGACATTCTAACTATGGCTACACCTTC
CDR3 protein: CSVDSTGHSNYGYTF
V gene: TRBV29-1
CDR3 length: 15
D gene: NA
clone size: many
J gene: TRBJ1-2

CDR3 DNA: TGCAGTGCTAGGAGCAGGGACAATAGCAATCAGCCCCAGCATTTT
CDR3 protein: CSARSRDNSNQPQHF
V gene: TRBV20-1
CDR3 length: 15
D gene: NA
clone size: many
J gene: TRBJ1-5

CDR3 DNA: TGCGCCAGCAGCTTGTCCCCAGGGCGGGACACTGAAGCTTTCTTT
CDR3 protein: CASSLSPGRDTEAFF
V gene: TRBV5-1
CDR3 length: 15
D gene: NA
clone size: many
J gene: TRBJ1-1

CDR3 DNA: TGCAGCGTCAGGGTTGACGGGGAGCTGTTTTTT
CDR3 protein: CSVRVDGELFF
V gene: TRBV29-1
CDR3 length: 11
D gene: NA
clone size: many
J gene: TRBJ2-2

CDR3 DNA: TGCGCCAGCAGCACTGAGAGGACTCTCAGTTATGTTGAGCAGTACTTC
CDR3 protein: CASSTERTLSYVEQYF
V gene: TRBV5-1
CDR3 length: 16
D gene: NA
clone size: many
J gene: TRBJ2-7

CDR3 DNA: TGTGCCAGCATGGGGGCGTGGGGTCAGCCCCAGCATTTT
CDR3 protein: CASMGAWGQPQHF
V gene: TRBV2
CDR3 length: 13
D gene: NA
clone size: many
J gene: TRBJ1-5

CDR3 DNA: TGTGCCAGCAGTTCAACCGGTGGACAGGGGGCGCGGACTGAAGCTTTCTTT
CDR3 protein: CASSSTGGQGARTEAFF
V gene: TRBV6-5
CDR3 length: 17
D gene: TRBD1
clone size: many
J gene: TRBJ1-1

CDR3 DNA: TGTGCCAGCAACCGACCGGGACGTTCACCCCTCAACTTT
CDR3 protein: CASNRPGRSPLNF
V gene: TRBV11-3
CDR3 length: 13
D gene: NA
clone size: NA
J gene: TRBJ1-6

CDR3 DNA: TGCAGTGCTACGGGTAGGGACAGGCTGGAAGAGACCCAGTACTTC
CDR3 protein: CSATGRDRLEETQYF
V gene: TRBV20-1
CDR3 length: 15
D gene: TRBD1
clone size: many
J gene: TRBJ2-5

CDR3 DNA: TGTGCCAGCAGCCCCCTTAGGGGCAACACTGAAGCTTTCTTT
CDR3 protein: CASSPLRGNTEAFF
V gene: TRBV27
CDR3 length: 14
D gene: NA
clone size: many
J gene: TRBJ1-1

CDR3 DNA: TGTGCCACCAGTGAAGCCGGGGCCAACTATGGCTACACCTTC
CDR3 protein: CATSEAGANYGYTF
V gene: TRBV24-1
CDR3 length: 14
D gene: NA
clone size: many
J gene: TRBJ1-2

CDR3 DNA: TGTGCCAGCCCCCCCCGGACTAGCGGGGTCGGGGCCAAAAACATTCAGTACTTC
CDR3 protein: CASPPRTSGVGAKNIQYF
V gene: TRBV21-1
CDR3 length: 18
D gene: NA
clone size: many
J gene: TRBJ2-4

CDR3 DNA: TGTGCCAGCAGTCCCAGACAGCACTATGGCTACACCTTC
CDR3 protein: CASSPRQHYGYTF
V gene: TRBV12-3/TRBV12-4
CDR3 length: 13
D gene: NA
clone size: many
J gene: TRBJ1-2

CDR3 DNA: TGCGCCAGCAGCCAAGACCCTTACGTCGAGCAGTACTTC
CDR3 protein: CASSQDPYVEQYF
V gene: TRBV4-1
CDR3 length: 13
D gene: NA
clone size: many
J gene: TRBJ2-7

CDR3 DNA: TGTGCATATAGGGGGCAGGGAAGCGGCTACACCTTC
CDR3 protein: CAYRGQGSGYTF
V gene: TRBV10-3
CDR3 length: 12
D gene: TRBD1
clone size: many
J gene: TRBJ1-2

CDR3 DNA: TGTGCCTGGAGTGGGGGGGCTCCAGATACGCAGTATTTT
CDR3 protein: CAWSGGAPDTQYF
V gene: TRBV30
CDR3 length: 13
D gene: NA
clone size: many
J gene: TRBJ2-3

CDR3 DNA: TGTGCCAGCAGTTTAGACCCGGGCGGGGAGACCCAGTACTTC
CDR3 protein: CASSLDPGGETQYF
V gene: TRBV12-3/TRBV12-4
CDR3 length: 14
D gene: NA
clone size: many
J gene: TRBJ2-5

CDR3 DNA: TGTGCCAGCAGCCCACTCGGGACAGCTTCACTCACAGATACGCAGTATTTT
CDR3 protein: CASSPLGTASLTDTQYF
V gene: TRBV3-1
CDR3 length: 17
D gene: TRBD1
clone size: many
J gene: TRBJ2-3

CDR3 DNA: TGCGCCAGCAGCTTCGGTTTCCCTCGTTCCTACGAGCAGTACTTC
CDR3 protein: CASSFGFPRSYEQYF
V gene: TRBV4-3
CDR3 length: 15
D gene: NA
clone size: many
J gene: TRBJ2-7

CDR3 DNA: TGTGCCAGCAGCGTAGGAGGGATCTCTGGAAACACCATATATTTT
CDR3 protein: CASSVGGISGNTIYF
V gene: TRBV9
CDR3 length: 15
D gene: NA
clone size: NA
J gene: TRBJ1-3

CDR3 DNA: TGTGCCAGCAGCTTGGGGAGGATCTCCTACAATGAGCAGTTCTTC
CDR3 protein: CASSLGRISYNEQFF
V gene: TRBV5-5
CDR3 length: 15
D gene: NA
clone size: many
J gene: TRBJ2-1

CDR3 DNA: TGTGCCAGCAGCGTAGCGACGGGGGCTACGGGAAACACCATATATTTT
CDR3 protein: CASSVATGATGNTIYF
V gene: TRBV9
CDR3 length: 16
D gene: NA
clone size: NA
J gene: TRBJ1-3

CDR3 DNA: TGCAGCGTTCTGGAAGGGAGGGGCCCATACTACGAGCAGTACTTC
CDR3 protein: CSVLEGRGPYYEQYF
V gene: TRBV29-1
CDR3 length: 15
D gene: TRBD2
clone size: many
J gene: TRBJ2-7

CDR3 DNA: TGTGCCAGCAGCCTCGGGACAGGCTACGAGCAGTACTTC
CDR3 protein: CASSLGTGYEQYF
V gene: TRBV5-6
CDR3 length: 13
D gene: TRBD1
clone size: many
J gene: TRBJ2-7

CDR3 DNA: TGTGCCAGCAGCCCTGAGATGGGGGCACTCTACGAGCAGTACTTC
CDR3 protein: CASSPEMGALYEQYF
V gene: TRBV5-5
CDR3 length: 15
D gene: NA
clone size: many
J gene: TRBJ2-7

CDR3 DNA: TGCAGTGCTACCCCGACGGGACCGAACACCGGGGAGCTGTTTTTT
CDR3 protein: CSATPTGPNTGELFF
V gene: TRBV20-1
CDR3 length: 15
D gene: NA
clone size: many
J gene: TRBJ2-2

CDR3 DNA: TGTGCCAGCAGCCAAGTCCAGCCCTATGGCTACACCTTC
CDR3 protein: CASSQVQPYGYTF
V gene: TRBV4-2
CDR3 length: 13
D gene: NA
clone size: few
J gene: TRBJ1-2

CDR3 DNA: TGTGCCAGCAGTTACCCCGGGGGGGGAGGCCAGGGCGAGCAGTACTTC
CDR3 protein: CASSYPGGGGQGEQYF
V gene: TRBV6-6
CDR3 length: 16
D gene: TRBD2
clone size: many
J gene: TRBJ2-7

CDR3 DNA: TGCGCCAGCAGCGTAGACAGGGTTGGCACCGGGGAGCTGTTTTTT
CDR3 protein: CASSVDRVGTGELFF
V gene: TRBV5-1
CDR3 length: 15
D gene: TRBD1
clone size: many
J gene: TRBJ2-2

CDR3 DNA: TGTGCCAGCTCTCCCGGGACAGGGATCGGCGGCAATCAGCCCCAGCATTTT
CDR3 protein: CASSPGTGIGGNQPQHF
V gene: TRBV18
CDR3 length: 17
D gene: TRBD1
clone size: NA
J gene: TRBJ1-5

CDR3 DNA: TGCAGTGCTAGAGTTGAAAGGACTTCGGCCGGGGAGCTGTTTTTT
CDR3 protein: CSARVERTSAGELFF
V gene: TRBV20-1
CDR3 length: 15
D gene: NA
clone size: few
J gene: TRBJ2-2

CDR3 DNA: TGTGCCAGCAGTTTACGGACGGCGATAGCCACTGAAGCTTTCTTT
CDR3 protein: CASSLRTAIATEAFF
V gene: TRBV27
CDR3 length: 15
D gene: NA
clone size: NA
J gene: TRBJ1-1

CDR3 DNA: TGCAGTGCTAGGGGAAATGGCTACACCTTC
CDR3 protein: CSARGNGYTF
V gene: TRBV20-1
CDR3 length: 10
D gene: NA
clone size: many
J gene: TRBJ1-2

CDR3 DNA: TGCAGTGCTAACCGGGACATCGCGGAAGGCTATACCTTC
CDR3 protein: CSANRDIAEGYTF
V gene: TRBV20-1
CDR3 length: 13
D gene: NA
clone size: NA
J gene: TRBJ1-2